This TCR beta chain was recorded in a study of a mutant IDH1 vaccine in newly diagnosed glioma. Overall study: Receipt of radiotherapy, temozolomide, or both preceded the study, and most received both. Study-wide results and limits: The study observed vaccine-induced immune responses in 85% to 95% of patients.

With respect to this clone: The antigen is undetermined.

Stated time point: baseline, week 1 (first vaccination visit). Treatment of the sample: pre-vaccination baseline after standard-of-care therapy. The data were produced by immunoSEQ multiplex PCR, yet TCRdb's version contains in-frame clones alone and is incomplete. The top ten clones hold less than 6.5% of a sample with around 100,000 clones, over 75% of them seen once. V dropped 2 bases and J dropped 11; count of bases not matched to a gene: 7. The CDR3 runs to 12 residues. CDR1 GTSNPN and CDR2 SVGIG come from the germline V gene (reference sequence). This specimen was PBMCs, taken from a glioma patient treated with radiotherapy, temozolomide or both. This receptor was obtained from a man in his forties or fifties with glioma. Some clones in this sample may be carry-over from other donors' samples. The chain combines TRBV30 with TRBJ1-2; 8 bases fit TRBD1. The CDR3 spells CAWSPKTGVYTF. The CDR3 DNA is TGTGCCTGGAGTCCTAAGACAGGGGTATACACCTTC.